The T cell receptor (beta chain) under discussion was sequenced for a study of cytomegalovirus exposure and HLA in healthy donors. Study-level results: Many donors carried some public TCRs, although rarity characterized most TCR sequences. A list of 150 or so TCR beta chains associated with cytomegalovirus was given.

This CDR3 has 16 residues. V shed 3 bases and J 10 bases; nucleotides not matched to a gene: 12. Germline loops: CDR1 LGHNA, CDR2 YSLEER. PCR involved 60 Vbeta and 13 Jbeta primers. The protocol was immunoSEQ multiplex PCR, while the TCRdb copy is restricted to in-frame clones and leaves out a portion. The sample contains around 150,000 clones, roughly 62% of which appear only once. Turning to this clone: Antigen unknown.

The V and J genes are TRBV4-3 and TRBJ2-1; TRBD2 matches at 10 bases. The sample taken for sequencing was PBMCs. The receptor was isolated from a man in his sixties in good health and CMV-seronegative. The CDR3 DNA sequence: TGCGCCAGCAGCCACTTAGGAGGGACTAGCGCCCGAGAGCAGTTCTTC. This translates into CASSHLGGTSAREQFF.